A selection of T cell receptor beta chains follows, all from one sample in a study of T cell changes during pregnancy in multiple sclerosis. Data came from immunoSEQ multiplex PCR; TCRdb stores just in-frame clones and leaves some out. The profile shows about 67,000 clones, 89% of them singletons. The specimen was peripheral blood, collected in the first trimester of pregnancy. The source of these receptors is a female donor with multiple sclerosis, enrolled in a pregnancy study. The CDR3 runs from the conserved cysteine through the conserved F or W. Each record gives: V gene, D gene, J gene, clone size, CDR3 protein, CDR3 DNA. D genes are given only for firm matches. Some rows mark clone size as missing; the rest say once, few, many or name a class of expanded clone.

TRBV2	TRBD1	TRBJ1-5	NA	CASRTGGNQPQHF	TGTGCCAGCAGGACAGGGGGCAATCAGCCCCAGCATTTT
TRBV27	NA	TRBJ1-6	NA	CASSRGGTLHF	TGTGCCAGCAGCCGGGGGGGGACCCTCCACTTT
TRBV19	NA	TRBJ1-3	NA	CASSIGATIYF	TGTGCCAGTAGTATAGGCGCCACCATATATTTT
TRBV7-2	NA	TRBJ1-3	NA	CASSLASSGNTIYF	TGTGCCAGCAGCTTAGCGAGCTCTGGAAACACCATATATTTT
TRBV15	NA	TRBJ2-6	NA	CATSRDLSGANVLTF	TGTGCCACCAGCAGAGATCTTTCTGGGGCCAACGTCCTGACTTTC
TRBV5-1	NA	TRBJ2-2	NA	CASSLSQGGTGELFF	TGCGCCAGCAGCTTGAGCCAGGGGGGCACCGGGGAGCTGTTTTTT
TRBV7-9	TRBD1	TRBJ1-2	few	CASSETSRGIAGYTF	TGTGCCAGCAGCGAGACGAGCAGGGGGATCGCTGGCTACACCTTC
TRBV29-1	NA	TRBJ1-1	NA	CSVDRTGLDTEAFF	TGCAGCGTTGATCGAACAGGGTTAGACACTGAAGCTTTCTTT
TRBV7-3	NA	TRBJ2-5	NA	CASSLVAGDQETQYF	TGTGCCAGCAGCTTGGTAGCCGGGGATCAAGAGACCCAGTACTTC
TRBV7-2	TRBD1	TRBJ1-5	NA	CASSLEAAGGYDQPQHF	TGTGCCAGCAGCTTAGAAGCCGCAGGGGGCTATGATCAGCCCCAGCATTTT
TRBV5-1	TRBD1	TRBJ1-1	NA	CASSQQGGTEAFF	TGCGCCAGCAGTCAACAGGGGGGCACTGAAGCTTTCTTT
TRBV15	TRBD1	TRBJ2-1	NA	CATAPGQGVREQFF	TGTGCCACCGCCCCGGGACAGGGAGTTCGGGAGCAGTTCTTC
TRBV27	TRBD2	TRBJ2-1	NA	CASRTILGGVNEQFF	TGTGCCAGCAGGACAATTTTGGGAGGGGTCAATGAGCAGTTCTTC
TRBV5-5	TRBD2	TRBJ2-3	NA	CASSRLGGAGPNTQYF	TGTGCCAGCAGCCGCCTCGGGGGGGCCGGTCCTAATACGCAGTATTTT
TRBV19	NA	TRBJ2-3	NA	CASSSLFGSGFTDTQYF	TGTGCCAGTTCCTCGCTTTTCGGTAGCGGCTTCACAGATACGCAGTATTTT
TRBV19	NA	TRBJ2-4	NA	CASSSPIAGSKNIQYF	TGTGCCAGTAGTTCCCCTATTGCGGGTTCCAAAAACATTCAGTACTTC
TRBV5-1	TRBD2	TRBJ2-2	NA	CASSLDEGGAGELFF	TGCGCCAGCAGCTTGGACGAGGGAGGGGCCGGGGAGCTGTTTTTT
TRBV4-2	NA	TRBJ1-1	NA	CASSQQFRVEDTEAFF	TGTGCCAGCAGCCAACAATTTAGGGTGGAGGACACTGAAGCTTTCTTT
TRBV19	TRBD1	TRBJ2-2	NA	CASSPRDRGRNTGELFF	TGTGCCAGTAGTCCCCGGGACAGGGGGCGCAACACCGGGGAGCTGTTTTTT
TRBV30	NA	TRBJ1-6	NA	CAWSVAGDNSPLHF	TGTGCCTGGAGTGTGGCAGGTGATAATTCACCCCTCCACTTT
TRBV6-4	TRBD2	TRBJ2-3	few	CASSDTSGGSDTQYF	TGTGCCAGCAGTGATACTAGCGGGGGTTCAGATACGCAGTATTTT
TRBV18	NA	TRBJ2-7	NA	CASSPDTAYEQYF	TGTGCCAGCTCACCGGACACAGCCTACGAGCAGTACTTC
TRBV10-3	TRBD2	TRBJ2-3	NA	CAITSLAGGRTDTQYF	TGTGCCATCACTTCACTAGCGGGCGGTCGCACAGATACGCAGTATTTT
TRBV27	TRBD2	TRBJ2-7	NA	CASSSRLSGRIYEQYF	TGTGCCAGCAGTTCGCGACTGAGCGGGAGAATCTACGAGCAGTACTTC
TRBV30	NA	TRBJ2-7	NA	CAWSVTAYEQYF	TGTGCCTGGAGTGTCACAGCCTACGAGCAGTACTTC
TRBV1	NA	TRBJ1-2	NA	CTSSQEQGAGAF	TGCACCAGCAGCCAGGAACAGGGGGCGGGGGCCTTC
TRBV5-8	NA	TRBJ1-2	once	CASSSLGARGYTF	TGTGCCAGCAGCTCGTTGGGGGCGCGCGGCTACACCTTC
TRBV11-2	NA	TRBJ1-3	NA	CASSLGGETSGNTIYF	TGTGCCAGCAGCTTAGGGGGGGAGACGTCTGGAAACACCATATATTTT
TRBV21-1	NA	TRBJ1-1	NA	CASSKGKGPARWGTEAFF	TGTGCCAGCAGCAAAGGGAAGGGGCCAGCCCGCTGGGGCACTGAAGCTTTCTTT
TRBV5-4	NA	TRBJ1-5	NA	CASRRDNQPQHF	TGTGCCAGCCGCAGGGACAATCAGCCCCAGCATTTT
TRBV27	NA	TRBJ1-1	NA	CASGHSDSSTEAFF	TGTGCCAGCGGACACTCTGACAGCTCCACTGAAGCTTTCTTT
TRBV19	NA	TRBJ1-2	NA	CASDSRVYNSYGYTF	TGTGCCAGCGACAGCCGGGTCTACAACTCCTATGGCTACACCTTC
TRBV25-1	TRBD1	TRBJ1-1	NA	CASSKQRTGGSRDTEAFF	TGTGCCAGCAGTAAACAGCGGACAGGGGGTAGTAGGGACACTGAAGCTTTCTTT